The entry below gives a single T cell receptor beta chain sequence along with its context. Its target is unknown. The data derive from a study of CD8 T cells in ankylosing spondylitis. Study-wide results and limits: Ankylosing spondylitis blood appeared to carry a characteristic TCR beta motif of roughly 8 highly homologous variants.

Library preparation for TCR beta used quantitative 5'-RACE with molecular barcodes. TCRdb used MiXCR to reprocess the 5' RACE reads, holding one entry per CDR3 protein. The table records 670,000 or so distinct CDR3 sequences, 15% to 20% of them present only once. Sequencing input: blood, either unsorted or a sorted T cell fraction (not recorded which). This TCR derives from a male donor with ankylosing spondylitis.

The CDR3 is CASSRPPGNTGELFF. CDR3 sequence (DNA): TGTGCCAGCAGCCGACCCCCAGGAAACACCGGGGAGCTGTTTTTT. This rearrangement joins TRBV11-2 to TRBJ2-2; D is unresolved. The CDR3 runs to 15 residues. The germline V gene has CDR1 SGHAT and CDR2 FQNNGV. V shed 5 bases and J shed 2 bases, with 12 bases lying between them.